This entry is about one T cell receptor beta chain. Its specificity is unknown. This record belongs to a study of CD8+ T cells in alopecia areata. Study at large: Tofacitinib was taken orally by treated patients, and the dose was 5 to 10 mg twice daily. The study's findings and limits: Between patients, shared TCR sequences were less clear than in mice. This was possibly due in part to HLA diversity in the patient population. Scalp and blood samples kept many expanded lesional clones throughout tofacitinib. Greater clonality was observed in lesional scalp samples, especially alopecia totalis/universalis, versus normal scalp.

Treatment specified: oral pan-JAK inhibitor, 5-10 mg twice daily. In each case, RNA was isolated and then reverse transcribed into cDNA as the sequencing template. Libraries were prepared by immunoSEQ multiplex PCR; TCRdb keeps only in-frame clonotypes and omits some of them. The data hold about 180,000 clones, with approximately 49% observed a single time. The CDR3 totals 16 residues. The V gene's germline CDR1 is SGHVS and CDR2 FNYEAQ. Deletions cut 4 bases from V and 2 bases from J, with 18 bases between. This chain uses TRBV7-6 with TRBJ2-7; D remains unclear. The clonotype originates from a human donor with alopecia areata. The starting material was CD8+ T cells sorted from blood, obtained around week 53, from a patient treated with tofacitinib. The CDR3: CASSSSRSRNPYEQYF. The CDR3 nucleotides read TGTGCCAGCAGCTCTTCCCGCAGTCGGAACCCCTACGAGCAGTACTTC.